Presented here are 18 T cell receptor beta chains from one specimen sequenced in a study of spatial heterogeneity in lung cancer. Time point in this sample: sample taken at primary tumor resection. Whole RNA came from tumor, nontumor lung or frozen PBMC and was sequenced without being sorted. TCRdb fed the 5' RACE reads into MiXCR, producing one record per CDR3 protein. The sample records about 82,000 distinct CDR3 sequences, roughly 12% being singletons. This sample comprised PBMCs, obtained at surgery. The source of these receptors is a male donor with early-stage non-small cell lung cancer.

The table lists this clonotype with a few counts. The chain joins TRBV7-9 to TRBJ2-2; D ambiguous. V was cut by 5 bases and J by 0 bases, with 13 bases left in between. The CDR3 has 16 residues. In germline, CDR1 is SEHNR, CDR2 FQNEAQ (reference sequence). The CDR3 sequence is CASSKPGWANTGELFF. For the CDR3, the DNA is TGTGCCAGCAGCAAACCCGGGTGGGCGAACACCGGGGAGCTGTTTTTT.

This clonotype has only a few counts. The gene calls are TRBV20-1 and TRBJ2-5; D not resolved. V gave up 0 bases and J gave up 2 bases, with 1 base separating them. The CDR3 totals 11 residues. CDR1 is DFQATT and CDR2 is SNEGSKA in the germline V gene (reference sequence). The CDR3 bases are TGCAGTGCTAGAGATCAAGAGACCCAGTACTTC. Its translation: CSARDQETQYF.

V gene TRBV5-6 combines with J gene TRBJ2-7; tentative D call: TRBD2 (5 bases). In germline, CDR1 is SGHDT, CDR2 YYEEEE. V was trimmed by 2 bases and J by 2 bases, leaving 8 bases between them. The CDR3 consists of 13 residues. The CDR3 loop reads CASSFAGTYEQYF. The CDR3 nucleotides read TGTGCCAGCAGCTTCGCCGGGACCTACGAGCAGTACTTC.

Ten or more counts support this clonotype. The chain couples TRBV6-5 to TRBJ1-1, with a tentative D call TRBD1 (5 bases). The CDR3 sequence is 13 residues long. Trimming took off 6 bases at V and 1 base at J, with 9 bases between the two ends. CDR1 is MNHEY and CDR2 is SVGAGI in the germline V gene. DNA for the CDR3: TGTGCCAGCAGCGAAGACAGGAACACTGAAGCTTTCTTT. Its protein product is CASSEDRNTEAFF.

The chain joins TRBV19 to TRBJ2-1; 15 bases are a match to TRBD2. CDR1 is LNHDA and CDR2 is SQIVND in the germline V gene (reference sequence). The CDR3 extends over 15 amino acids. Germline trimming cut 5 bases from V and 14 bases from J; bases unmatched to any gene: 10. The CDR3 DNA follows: TGTGCCAGTAGTCCCGGGACTAGCGGGGGGCCGTTGGAGTTCTTC. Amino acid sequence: CASSPGTSGGPLEFF.

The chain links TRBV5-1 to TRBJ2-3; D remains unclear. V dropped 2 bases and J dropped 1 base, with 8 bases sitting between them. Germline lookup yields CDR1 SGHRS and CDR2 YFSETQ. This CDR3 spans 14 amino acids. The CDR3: CASSLATRTDTQYF. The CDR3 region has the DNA TGCGCCAGCAGCTTAGCGACTCGCACAGATACGCAGTATTTT.

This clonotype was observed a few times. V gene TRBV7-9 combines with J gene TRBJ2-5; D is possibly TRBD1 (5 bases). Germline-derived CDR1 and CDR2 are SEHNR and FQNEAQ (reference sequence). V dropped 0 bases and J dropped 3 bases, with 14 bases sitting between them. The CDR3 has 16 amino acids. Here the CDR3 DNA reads TGTGCCAGCAGCTTAGCTTGGGGCGGAATCGAAGAGACCCAGTACTTC. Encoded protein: CASSLAWGGIEETQYF.

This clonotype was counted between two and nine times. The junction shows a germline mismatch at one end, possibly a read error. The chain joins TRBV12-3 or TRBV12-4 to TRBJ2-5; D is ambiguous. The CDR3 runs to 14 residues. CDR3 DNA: TGTGCCAGCAGTTTGGGCAGGTCCCAAGAGATCCAGTACTTC. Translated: CASSLGRSQEIQYF.

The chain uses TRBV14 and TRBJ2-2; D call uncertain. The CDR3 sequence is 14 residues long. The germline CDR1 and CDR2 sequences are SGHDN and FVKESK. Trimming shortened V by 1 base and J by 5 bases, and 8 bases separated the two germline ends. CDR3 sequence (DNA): TGTGCCAGCAGCCAAGCGATCGTGACCGGGGAGCTGTTTTTT. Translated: CASSQAIVTGELFF.

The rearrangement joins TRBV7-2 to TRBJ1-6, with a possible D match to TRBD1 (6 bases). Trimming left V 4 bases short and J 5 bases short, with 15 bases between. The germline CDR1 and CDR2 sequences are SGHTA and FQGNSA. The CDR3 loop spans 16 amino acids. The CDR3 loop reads CASSSRGGTNNSPLHF. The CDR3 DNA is TGTGCCAGCAGCTCCCGCGGCGGGACAAATAATTCACCCCTCCACTTT. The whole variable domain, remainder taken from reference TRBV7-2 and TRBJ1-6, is GAGVSQSPSNKVTEKGKDVELRCDPISGHTALYWYRQSLGQGLEFLIYFQGNSAPDKSGLPSDRFSAERTGGSVSTLTIQRTQQEDSAVYLCASSSRGGTNNSPLHFGNGTRLTVT.

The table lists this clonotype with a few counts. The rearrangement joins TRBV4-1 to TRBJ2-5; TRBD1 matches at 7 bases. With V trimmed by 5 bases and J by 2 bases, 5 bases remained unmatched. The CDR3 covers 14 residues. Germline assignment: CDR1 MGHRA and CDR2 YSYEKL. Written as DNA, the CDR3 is TGCGCCAGCAGCATACAGGGGAGACAAGAGACCCAGTACTTC. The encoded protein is CASSIQGRQETQYF.

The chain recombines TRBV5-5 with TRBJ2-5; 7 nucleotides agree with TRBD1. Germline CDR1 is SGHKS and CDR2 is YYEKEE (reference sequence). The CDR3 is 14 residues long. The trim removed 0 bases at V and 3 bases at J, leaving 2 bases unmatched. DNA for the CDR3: TGTGCCAGCAGCTTGGAAGGACAGGAAGAGACCCAGTACTTC. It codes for CASSLEGQEETQYF.

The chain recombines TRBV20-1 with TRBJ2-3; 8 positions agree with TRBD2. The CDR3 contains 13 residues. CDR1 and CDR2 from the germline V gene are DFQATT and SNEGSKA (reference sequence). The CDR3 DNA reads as TGCAGCCCCCGGGGACTAGACACAGATACGCAGTATTTT. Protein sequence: CSPRGLDTDTQYF.

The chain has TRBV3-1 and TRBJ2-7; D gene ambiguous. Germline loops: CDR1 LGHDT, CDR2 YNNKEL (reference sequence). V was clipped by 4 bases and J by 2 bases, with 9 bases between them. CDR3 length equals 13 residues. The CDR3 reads CASSPQGPYEQYF. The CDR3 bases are TGTGCCAGCAGCCCCCAAGGGCCCTACGAGCAGTACTTC.

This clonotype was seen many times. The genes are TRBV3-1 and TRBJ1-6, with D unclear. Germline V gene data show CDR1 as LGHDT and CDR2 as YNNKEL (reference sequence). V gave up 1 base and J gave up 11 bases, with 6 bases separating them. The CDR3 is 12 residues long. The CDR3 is CASSQGSTPLHF. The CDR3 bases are TGTGCCAGCAGCCAAGGGTCCACACCCCTCCACTTT.

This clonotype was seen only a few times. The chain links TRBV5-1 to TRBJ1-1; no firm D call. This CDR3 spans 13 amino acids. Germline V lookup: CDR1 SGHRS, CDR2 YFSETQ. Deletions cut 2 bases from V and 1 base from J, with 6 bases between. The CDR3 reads CASSFQTNTEAFF. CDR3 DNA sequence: TGCGCCAGCAGCTTCCAGACGAACACTGAAGCTTTCTTT.

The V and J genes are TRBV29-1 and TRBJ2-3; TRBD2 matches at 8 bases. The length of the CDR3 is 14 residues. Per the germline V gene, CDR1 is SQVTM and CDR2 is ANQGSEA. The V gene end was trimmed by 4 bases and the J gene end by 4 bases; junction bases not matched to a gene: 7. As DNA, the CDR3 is TGCAGCGTTGGGCCCAGCGGGAGCTCAGATACGCAGTATTTT. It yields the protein CSVGPSGSSDTQYF.

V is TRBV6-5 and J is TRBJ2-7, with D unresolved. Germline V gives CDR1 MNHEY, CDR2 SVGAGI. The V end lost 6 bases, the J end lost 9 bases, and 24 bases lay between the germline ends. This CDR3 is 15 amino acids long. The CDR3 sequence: CASRPTWTSGSGQYF. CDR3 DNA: TGTGCCAGCAGACCGACCTGGACCTCGGGTTCGGGGCAGTACTTC.